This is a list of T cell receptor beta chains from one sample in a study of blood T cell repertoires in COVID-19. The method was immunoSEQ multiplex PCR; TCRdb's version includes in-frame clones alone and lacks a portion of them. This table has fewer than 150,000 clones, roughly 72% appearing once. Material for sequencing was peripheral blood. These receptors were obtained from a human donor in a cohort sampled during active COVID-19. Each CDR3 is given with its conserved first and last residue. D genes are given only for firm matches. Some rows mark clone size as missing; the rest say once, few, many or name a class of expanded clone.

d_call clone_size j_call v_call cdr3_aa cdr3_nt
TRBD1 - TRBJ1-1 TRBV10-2 CASTDRGAVAEAFF TGCGCCAGCACGGACAGGGGAGCGGTCGCTGAAGCTTTCTTT
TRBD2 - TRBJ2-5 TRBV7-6 CASSSSGEGETQYF TGTGCCAGCAGCTCTAGCGGGGAGGGAGAGACCCAGTACTTC
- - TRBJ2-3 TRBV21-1 CASRFLTSGGTDTQYF TGTGCCAGCAGGTTCCTGACTAGCGGGGGCACAGATACGCAGTATTTT
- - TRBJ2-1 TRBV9 CASMGDYNEQFF TGTGCCAGCATGGGCGACTACAATGAGCAGTTCTTC
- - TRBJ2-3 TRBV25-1 CASSDRYGAVADTQYF TGTGCCAGCAGTGATCGATATGGGGCTGTAGCAGATACGCAGTATTTT
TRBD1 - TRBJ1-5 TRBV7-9 CASTRTGPQNQPQHF TGTGCCAGCACCAGGACAGGGCCCCAAAATCAGCCCCAGCATTTT
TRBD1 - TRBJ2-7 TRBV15 CATSSWTGNYEQYF TGTGCCACCAGCTCCTGGACAGGGAACTACGAGCAGTACTTC
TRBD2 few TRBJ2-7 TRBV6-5 CASRMSSGGRYEQYF TGTGCCAGCAGAATGTCTAGCGGGGGACGGTACGAGCAGTACTTC
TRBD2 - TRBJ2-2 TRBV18 CASSRNPGLATGGELFF TGTGCCAGCTCCCGAAATCCGGGACTAGCGACAGGCGGGGAGCTGTTTTTT
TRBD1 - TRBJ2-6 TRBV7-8 CASSPKDRAWAGANVLTF TGTGCCAGCAGCCCCAAGGACAGGGCGTGGGCTGGGGCCAACGTCCTGACTTTC
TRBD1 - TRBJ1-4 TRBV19 CASSKGQGRMVEKLFF TGTGCCAGTTCTAAAGGACAGGGGCGTATGGTTGAAAAACTGTTTTTT
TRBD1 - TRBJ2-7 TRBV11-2 CASSPPGQGAGEQYF TGTGCCAGCAGCCCGCCGGGACAGGGGGCTGGCGAGCAGTACTTC
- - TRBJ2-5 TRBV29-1 CSVRQDQETQYF TGCAGCGTTCGGCAGGACCAAGAGACCCAGTACTTC
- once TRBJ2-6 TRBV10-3 CAISSQGSGANVLTF TGTGCCATCAGCTCTCAGGGTTCTGGGGCCAACGTCCTGACTTTC
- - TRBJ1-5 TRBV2 CASTTGFDQPQHF TGTGCCAGCACTACAGGTTTTGATCAGCCCCAGCATTTT
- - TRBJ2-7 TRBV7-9 CASSPTWTEGYEQYF TGTGCCAGCAGCCCGACGTGGACCGAGGGCTACGAGCAGTACTTC
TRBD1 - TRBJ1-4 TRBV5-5 CASRRDRGATNEKLFF TGTGCCAGCAGACGTGACAGGGGAGCAACTAATGAAAAACTGTTTTTT
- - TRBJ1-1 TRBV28 CASRTSRGTEAFF TGTGCCAGCAGGACATCCAGGGGCACTGAAGCTTTCTTT
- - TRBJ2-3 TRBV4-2 CASSQDGAIRDTQYF TGTGCCAGCAGCCAAGATGGGGCAATAAGAGATACGCAGTATTTT
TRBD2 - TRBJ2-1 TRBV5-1 CASSLAGGLYNEQFF TGCGCCAGCAGCTTAGCGGGGGGGTTATACAATGAGCAGTTCTTC
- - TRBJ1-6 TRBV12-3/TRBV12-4 CASSFEYSPLHF TGTGCCAGCAGTTTTGAGTATTCACCCCTCCACTTT
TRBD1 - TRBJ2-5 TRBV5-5 CASSTGQQETQYF TGTGCCAGCAGCACGGGACAGCAAGAGACCCAGTACTTC
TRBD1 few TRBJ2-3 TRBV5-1 CASRTGLASSDTQYF TGCGCCAGCAGGACAGGGTTGGCATCATCAGATACGCAGTATTTT
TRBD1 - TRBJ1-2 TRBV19 CASRPGQGYYGYTF TGTGCCAGCCGACCGGGACAGGGGTACTATGGCTACACCTTC
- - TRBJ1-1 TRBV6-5 CASSLQGPNTEAFF TGTGCCAGCAGTCTACAGGGACCGAACACTGAAGCTTTCTTT
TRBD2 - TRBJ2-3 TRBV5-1 CASSTGLAGNTDTQYF TGCGCCAGCAGCACCGGACTAGCGGGAAACACAGATACGCAGTATTTT
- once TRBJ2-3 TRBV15 CATSGTPASTDTQYF TGTGCCACCAGTGGCACGCCCGCTAGCACAGATACGCAGTATTTT
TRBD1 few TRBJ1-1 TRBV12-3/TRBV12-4 CASSLTGETEAFF TGTGCCAGCAGTTTAACAGGGGAGACTGAAGCTTTCTTT
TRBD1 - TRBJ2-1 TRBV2 CASNLLRGPEQFF TGTGCCAGCAACTTACTCAGGGGGCCCGAGCAGTTCTTC
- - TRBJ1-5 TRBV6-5 CASRDSSNQPQHF TGTGCCAGCAGAGACAGTAGCAATCAGCCCCAGCATTTT
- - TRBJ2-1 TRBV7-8 CASSFRTGQQFF TGTGCCAGCAGCTTTCGGACTGGCCAGCAGTTCTTC
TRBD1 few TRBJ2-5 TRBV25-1 CASSEFAGGGETQYF TGTGCCAGCAGTGAGTTTGCAGGGGGCGGGGAGACCCAGTACTTC
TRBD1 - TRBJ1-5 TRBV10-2 CASSLTGFVQPQHF TGCGCCAGCAGTCTGACAGGGTTCGTCCAGCCCCAGCATTTT
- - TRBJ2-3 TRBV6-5 CASSYAPAVDTQYF TGTGCCAGCAGTTACGCCCCGGCGGTGGATACGCAGTATTTT
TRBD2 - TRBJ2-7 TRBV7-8 CASSPLWGGYEQYF TGTGCCAGCAGCCCCTTATGGGGGGGATACGAGCAGTACTTC
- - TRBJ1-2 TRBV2 CASSVGGGASYYGYTF TGTGCCAGCAGTGTCGGGGGAGGGGCATCCTACTATGGCTACACCTTC
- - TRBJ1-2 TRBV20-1 CSASRRGFGKVGYTF TGCAGTGCTAGTCGTCGTGGATTCGGGAAAGTTGGCTACACCTTC
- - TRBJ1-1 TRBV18 CASSPQGPRMNTEAFF TGTGCCAGCTCACCACAGGGGCCCCGGATGAACACTGAAGCTTTCTTT
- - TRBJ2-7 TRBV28 CASSTSYEQYF TGTGCCAGCAGTACCAGCTACGAGCAGTACTTC
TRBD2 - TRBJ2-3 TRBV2 CASSRGTSGGLDTQYF TGTGCCAGCAGCCGAGGGACTAGCGGGGGGCTAGATACGCAGTATTTT